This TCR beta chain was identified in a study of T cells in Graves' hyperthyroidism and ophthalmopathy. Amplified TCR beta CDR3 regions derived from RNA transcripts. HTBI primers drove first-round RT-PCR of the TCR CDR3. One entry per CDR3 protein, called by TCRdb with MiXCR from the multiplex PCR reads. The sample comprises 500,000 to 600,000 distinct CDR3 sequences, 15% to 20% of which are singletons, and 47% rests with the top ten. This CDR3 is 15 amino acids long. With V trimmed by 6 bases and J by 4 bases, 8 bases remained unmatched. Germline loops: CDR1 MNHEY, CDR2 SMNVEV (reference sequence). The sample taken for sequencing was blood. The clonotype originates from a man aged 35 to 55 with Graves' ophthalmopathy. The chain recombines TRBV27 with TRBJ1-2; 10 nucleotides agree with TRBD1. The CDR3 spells CASSDRGPRSYGYTF. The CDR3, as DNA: TGTGCCAGCAGCGACAGGGGGCCAAGATCCTATGGCTACACCTTC.